Included here is one T cell receptor beta chain sequence, with context. Its cognate antigen is unknown. Germline lookup yields CDR1 MNHEY and CDR2 SMNVEV (reference sequence). V lost 2 bases and J lost 7, with 20 bases in between. The CDR3 covers 17 residues. This sample is part of a study of cytomegalovirus exposure and HLA in healthy donors. Findings of the study overall: Relative to the approximately 670-donor mean, N-insertions were reportedly fewer in an Asian-associated ancestry cluster in a later analysis. The availability of immune exposure information extended only to CMV serostatus.

PCR used 60 Vbeta primers and 13 Jbeta primers. Profiled with immunoSEQ multiplex PCR; TCRdb holds only in-frame clones, not every one. This table has 180,000 or so clones, 82% appearing once. The sample consisted of PBMCs. The chain links TRBV27 to TRBJ1-4, with unresolved D. This sequence was found in a man between 40 and 49 years old in good health and CMV-seronegative. For the CDR3, the DNA is TGTGCCAGCAGTTTAATTTTCCCCCCGAAGCGGGGTGAAAAACTGTTTTTT. The encoded protein is CASSLIFPPKRGEKLFF.